The TCR beta chain under discussion was sequenced for a study of blood T cell repertoires in COVID-19. Germline V lookup: CDR1 MNHNY, CDR2 SVGAGI (reference sequence). The V and J ends lost 6 bases and 1 base respectively, with 13 bases between them. This CDR3 region has 14 residues. This clone was seen once. Using immunoSEQ multiplex PCR, the repertoire was profiled, and TCRdb retains in-frame clones only, with some absent. The sample yields fewer than 650,000 clones, around 90% seen once. The chain carries TRBV6-6 and TRBJ2-7; D is uncertain. Sequences were obtained from peripheral blood. The TCR was taken from a woman in her fifties or sixties with COVID-19, enrolled during active disease. CDR3 protein: CASRLHSASYEQYF. The DNA of the CDR3 is TGTGCCAGCAGACTTCACAGTGCGTCCTACGAGCAGTACTTC.